This record looks at one T cell receptor (beta chain) sequence and its context. The data originate from a study of blood T cell repertoires in COVID-19. Methods used by the authors: Estimation of nucleated cell counts relied on the amplification of reference gene primers. Clones were read by immunoSEQ multiplex PCR, and TCRdb kept only the in-frame ones, dropping some. V, J and clone size reflect that table, while D and trimming were determined from the DNA. This repertoire shows roughly 250,000 clones, about 89% found once; its top ten account for around 0.8%. The receptor was isolated from a man aged 25-45 years with acute or convalescent COVID-19. The specimen sequenced was peripheral blood.

Here the CDR3 reads CASSSGQGGYGYTF. In DNA, the CDR3 is TGTGCCAGCAGTTCGGGACAGGGGGGATATGGCTACACCTTC. This sequence joins TRBV6-2 or TRBV6-3 and TRBJ1-2; the match to TRBD1 covers 11 bases. The J segment lost 5 bases and the V segment lost 4 bases, leaving 3 bases of the junction unmatched. The germline V gene encodes CDR1 MNHEY and CDR2 SVGEGT. This CDR3 has 14 amino acids.